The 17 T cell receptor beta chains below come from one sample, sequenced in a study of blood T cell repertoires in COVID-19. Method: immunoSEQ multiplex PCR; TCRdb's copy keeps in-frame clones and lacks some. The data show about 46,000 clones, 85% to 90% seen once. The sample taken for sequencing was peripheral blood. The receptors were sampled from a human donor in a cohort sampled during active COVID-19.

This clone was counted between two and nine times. CDR3 residues: CASSLPTGSNYGYTF. The DNA for the CDR3 is TGTGCCAGCAGCCTCCCGACAGGGTCTAACTATGGCTACACCTTC. The genes are TRBV5-4 and TRBJ1-2; 7 nucleotides align to TRBD1. This CDR3 is 15 amino acids long. V gave up 4 bases and J gave up 0 bases; unmatched junction bases: 6. Germline CDR1 and CDR2: SGHNT and YYREEE (reference sequence).

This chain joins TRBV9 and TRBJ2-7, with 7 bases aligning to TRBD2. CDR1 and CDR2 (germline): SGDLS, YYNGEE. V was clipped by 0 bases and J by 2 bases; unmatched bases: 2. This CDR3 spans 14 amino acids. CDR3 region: CASSVGTSTYEQYF. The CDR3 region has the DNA TGTGCCAGCAGCGTAGGGACTAGTACCTACGAGCAGTACTTC.

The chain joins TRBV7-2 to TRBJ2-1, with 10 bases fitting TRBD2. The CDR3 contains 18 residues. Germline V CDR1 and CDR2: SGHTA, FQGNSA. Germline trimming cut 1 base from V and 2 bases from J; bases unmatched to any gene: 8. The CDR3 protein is CASSLVMASGGPYNEQFF. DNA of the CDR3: TGTGCCAGCAGCTTAGTAATGGCTAGCGGGGGCCCCTACAATGAGCAGTTCTTC.

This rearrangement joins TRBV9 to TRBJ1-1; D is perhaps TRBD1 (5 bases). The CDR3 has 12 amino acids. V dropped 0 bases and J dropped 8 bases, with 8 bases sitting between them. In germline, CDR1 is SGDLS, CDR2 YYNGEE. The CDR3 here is CASSVGDLEAFF. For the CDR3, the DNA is TGTGCCAGCAGCGTAGGGGACTTGGAAGCTTTCTTT.

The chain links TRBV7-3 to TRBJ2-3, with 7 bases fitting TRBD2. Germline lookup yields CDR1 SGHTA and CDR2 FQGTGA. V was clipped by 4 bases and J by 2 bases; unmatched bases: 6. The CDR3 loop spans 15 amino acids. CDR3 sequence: CASSSTGGNTDTQYF. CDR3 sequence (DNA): TGTGCCAGCAGCTCTACCGGGGGGAACACAGATACGCAGTATTTT. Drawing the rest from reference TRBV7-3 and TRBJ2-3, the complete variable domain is GAGVSQTPSNKVTEKGKYVELRCDPISGHTALYWYRQSLGQGPEFLIYFQGTGAADDSGLPNDRFFAVRPEGSVSTLKIQRTERGDSAVYLCASSSTGGNTDTQYFGPGTRLTVL.

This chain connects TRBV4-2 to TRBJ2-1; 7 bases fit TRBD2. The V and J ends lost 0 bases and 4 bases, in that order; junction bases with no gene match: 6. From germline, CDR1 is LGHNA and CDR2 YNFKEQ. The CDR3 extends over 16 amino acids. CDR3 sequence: CASSQEGGDPYNEQFF. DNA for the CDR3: TGTGCCAGCAGCCAAGAGGGGGGGGATCCTTACAATGAGCAGTTCTTC.

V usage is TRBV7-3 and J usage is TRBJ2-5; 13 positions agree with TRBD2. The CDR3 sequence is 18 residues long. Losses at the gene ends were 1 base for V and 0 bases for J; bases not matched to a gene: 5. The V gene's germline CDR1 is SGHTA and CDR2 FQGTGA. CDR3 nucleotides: TGTGCCAGCAGCTTAAGGGGACTAGCGGGGAGACACCAAGAGACCCAGTACTTC. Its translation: CASSLRGLAGRHQETQYF.

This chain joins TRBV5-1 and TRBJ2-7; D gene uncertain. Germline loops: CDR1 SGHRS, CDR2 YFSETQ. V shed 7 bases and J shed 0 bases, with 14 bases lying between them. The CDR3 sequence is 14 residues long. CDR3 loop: CASARNPDSYEQYF. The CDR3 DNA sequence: TGCGCCAGCGCGAGGAATCCAGACTCCTACGAGCAGTACTTC.

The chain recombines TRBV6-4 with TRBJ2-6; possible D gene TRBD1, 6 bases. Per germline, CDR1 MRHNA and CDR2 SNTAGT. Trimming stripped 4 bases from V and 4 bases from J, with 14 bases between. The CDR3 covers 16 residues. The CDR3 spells CASSVLRDTGANVLTF. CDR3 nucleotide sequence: TGTGCCAGCAGTGTTCTCCGGGACACCGGGGCCAACGTCCTGACTTTC.

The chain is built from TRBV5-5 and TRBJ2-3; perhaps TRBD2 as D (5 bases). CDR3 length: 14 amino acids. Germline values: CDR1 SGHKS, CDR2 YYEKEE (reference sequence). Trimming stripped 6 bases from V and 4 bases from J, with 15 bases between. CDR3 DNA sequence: TGTGCCAGCAATCGGAGGCCGGCCTCAGATACGCAGTATTTT. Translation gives CASNRRPASDTQYF.

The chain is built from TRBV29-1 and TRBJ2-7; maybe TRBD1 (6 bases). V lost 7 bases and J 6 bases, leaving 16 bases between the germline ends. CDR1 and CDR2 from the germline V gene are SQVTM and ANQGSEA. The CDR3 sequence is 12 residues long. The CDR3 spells CSAGDNLGEQYF. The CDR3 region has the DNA TGCAGCGCCGGGGACAACTTAGGCGAGCAGTACTTC.

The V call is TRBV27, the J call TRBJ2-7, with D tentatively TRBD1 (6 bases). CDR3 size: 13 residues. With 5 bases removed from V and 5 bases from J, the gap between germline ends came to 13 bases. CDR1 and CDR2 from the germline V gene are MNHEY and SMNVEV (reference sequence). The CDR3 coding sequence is TGTGCCAGCAGTCCAGCAGGGGTCCACGAGCAGTACTTC. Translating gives CASSPAGVHEQYF.

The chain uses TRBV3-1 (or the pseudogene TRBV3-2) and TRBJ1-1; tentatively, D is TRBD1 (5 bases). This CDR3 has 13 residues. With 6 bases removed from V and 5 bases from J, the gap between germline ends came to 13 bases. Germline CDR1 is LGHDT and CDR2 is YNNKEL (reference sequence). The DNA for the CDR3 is TGTGCCAGCAGTTCGACCTCAGGGACTGAAGCTTTCTTT. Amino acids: CASSSTSGTEAFF.

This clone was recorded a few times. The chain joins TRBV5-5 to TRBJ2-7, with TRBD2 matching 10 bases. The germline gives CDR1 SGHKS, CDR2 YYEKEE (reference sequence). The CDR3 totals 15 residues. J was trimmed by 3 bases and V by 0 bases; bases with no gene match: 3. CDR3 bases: TGTGCCAGCAGCTTGGGGACTAGCGGAATCTACGAGCAGTACTTC. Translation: CASSLGTSGIYEQYF.

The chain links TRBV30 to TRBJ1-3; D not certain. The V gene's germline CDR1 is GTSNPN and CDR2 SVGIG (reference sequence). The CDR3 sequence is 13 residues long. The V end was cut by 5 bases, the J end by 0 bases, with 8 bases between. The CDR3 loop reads CAWGSSSGNTIYF. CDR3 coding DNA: TGTGCCTGGGGCTCGAGCTCTGGAAACACCATATATTTT.

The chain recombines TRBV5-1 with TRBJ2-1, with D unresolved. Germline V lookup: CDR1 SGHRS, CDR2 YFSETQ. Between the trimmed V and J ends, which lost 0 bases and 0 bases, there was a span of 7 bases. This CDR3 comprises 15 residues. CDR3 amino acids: CASSLDASSYNEQFF. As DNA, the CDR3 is TGCGCCAGCAGCTTGGACGCTAGCTCCTACAATGAGCAGTTCTTC.

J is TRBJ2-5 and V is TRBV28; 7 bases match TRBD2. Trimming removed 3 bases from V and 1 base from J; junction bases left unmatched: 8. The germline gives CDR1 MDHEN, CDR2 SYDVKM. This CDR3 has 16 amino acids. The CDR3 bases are TGTGCCAGCAGTTTCTCTGGCGCGGGGGTCCAAGAGACCCAGTACTTC. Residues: CASSFSGAGVQETQYF.